Listed here is a single T cell receptor beta chain. The antigen remains unidentified. The assay was immunoSEQ multiplex PCR, and TCRdb's table has in-frame clones only and misses some. Found here are around 1,200 clones, roughly 96% of them singletons; the top ten hold 2.4%. This sample is part of a study of T cell repertoires in ileal Crohn's disease. Study in general: At surgery, 30% to 40% of patients smoked, with median disease duration 7.9 years. Study-wide results and caveats: All patients with clonality above 26.8% had endoscopic recurrence.

The CDR3 is 17 residues long. The germline V gene encodes CDR1 SGDLS and CDR2 YYNGEE. V lost 0 bases and J 0 bases, leaving 12 bases between the germline ends. The J gene is TRBJ2-2, the V gene TRBV9; possible D gene TRBD2, 5 bases. This clonotype was obtained from an adult with Crohn's disease. Sequencing used ileal tissue. The DNA for the CDR3 is TGTGCCAGCAGCGTAGTGGGAGCGAGCACGAACACCGGGGAGCTGTTTTTT. Protein sequence: CASSVVGASTNTGELFF.